Listed below are T cell receptor beta chains from one sample, sequenced in a study of T cell responses to AZD1222 COVID-19 vaccine. Profiled with immunoSEQ multiplex PCR; TCRdb holds only in-frame clones, not every one. The sample contains 130,000 to 150,000 clones, approximately 89% of which appear only once. The source material was peripheral blood, sampled on day 0 of AZD1222 vaccination. These receptors all come from an adult in good health. The CDR3 runs from the conserved cysteine through the conserved F or W. Each record gives: J gene, V gene, CDR3 protein.

j_call: TRBJ1-5
v_call: TRBV11-2
cdr3_aa: CASSAFGEAGGPQHF

j_call: TRBJ1-2
v_call: TRBV7-2
cdr3_aa: CASSKGQGEGYTF

j_call: TRBJ1-1
v_call: TRBV6-5
cdr3_aa: CASSRATGVATEAFF

j_call: TRBJ1-3
v_call: TRBV5-1
cdr3_aa: CASSPGSGNTIYF

j_call: TRBJ2-1
v_call: TRBV5-5
cdr3_aa: CATTASGNEQFF

j_call: TRBJ1-2
v_call: TRBV28
cdr3_aa: CASSGGYGYTF

j_call: TRBJ2-1
v_call: TRBV11-2
cdr3_aa: CASSARGTGLGRWQFF

j_call: TRBJ1-6
v_call: TRBV5-6
cdr3_aa: CASSSGQGNRSPLHF

j_call: TRBJ2-1
v_call: TRBV15
cdr3_aa: CATSRATSGRNLEQFF

j_call: TRBJ2-1
v_call: TRBV14
cdr3_aa: CASSHAKGSFPSYNEQFF

j_call: TRBJ1-2
v_call: TRBV15
cdr3_aa: CATSRKTGGSDGYTF

j_call: TRBJ1-1
v_call: TRBV12-3/TRBV12-4
cdr3_aa: CASSLGPSKAFF

j_call: TRBJ2-1
v_call: TRBV6-2/TRBV6-3
cdr3_aa: CASSPLGGSYNEQFF

j_call: TRBJ1-2
v_call: TRBV6-5
cdr3_aa: CASSLLGGGDGYTF

j_call: TRBJ1-6
v_call: TRBV6-4
cdr3_aa: CASSRGTGGVSPLHF

j_call: TRBJ1-4
v_call: TRBV29-1
cdr3_aa: CSAKSGTTNEKLFF

j_call: TRBJ1-5
v_call: TRBV19
cdr3_aa: CASSTQKGQPQHF

j_call: TRBJ1-4
v_call: TRBV2
cdr3_aa: CASVAATNEKLFF

j_call: TRBJ1-2
v_call: TRBV5-1
cdr3_aa: CASSLAFSGGYTF

j_call: TRBJ1-2
v_call: TRBV7-2
cdr3_aa: CASSSTGYSYGYTF

j_call: TRBJ1-1
v_call: TRBV5-1
cdr3_aa: CASSPVGQGAEAFF

j_call: TRBJ1-1
v_call: TRBV4-2
cdr3_aa: CASSQEEGMSTEAFF

j_call: TRBJ2-7
v_call: TRBV7-2
cdr3_aa: CASSGRGVKAYEQYF

j_call: TRBJ2-5
v_call: TRBV5-6
cdr3_aa: CASSLVRQETQYF

j_call: TRBJ1-4
v_call: TRBV5-1
cdr3_aa: CASSLEIIGSTNEKLFF

j_call: TRBJ1-1
v_call: TRBV28
cdr3_aa: CASKRGSGREAFF

j_call: TRBJ1-5
v_call: TRBV12-3/TRBV12-4
cdr3_aa: CASRGGYRQPQHF

j_call: TRBJ2-5
v_call: TRBV5-1
cdr3_aa: CASSPRTNTKETQYF

j_call: TRBJ2-2
v_call: TRBV7-2
cdr3_aa: CASSWARRENTGELFF

j_call: TRBJ1-5
v_call: TRBV12-5
cdr3_aa: CASGLFGYSNQPQHF

j_call: TRBJ1-5
v_call: TRBV19
cdr3_aa: CASSIVGTDYQPQHF

j_call: TRBJ2-2
v_call: TRBV7-7
cdr3_aa: CASSLPHGELFF

j_call: TRBJ1-2
v_call: TRBV7-2
cdr3_aa: CASTSRANYGYTF

j_call: TRBJ2-3
v_call: TRBV11-2
cdr3_aa: CASSFGRSSTDTQYF

j_call: TRBJ2-3
v_call: TRBV3-1/TRBV3-2
cdr3_aa: CASSQTSGSTDTQYF

j_call: TRBJ1-2
v_call: TRBV5-1
cdr3_aa: CASSLESPNYGYTF

j_call: TRBJ1-2
v_call: TRBV2
cdr3_aa: CASSETLGNYGYTF

j_call: TRBJ2-1
v_call: TRBV19
cdr3_aa: CASSIGNEQFF

j_call: TRBJ2-1
v_call: TRBV12-3/TRBV12-4
cdr3_aa: CASKRELNEQFF

j_call: TRBJ2-7
v_call: TRBV3-1/TRBV3-2
cdr3_aa: CASSLLADEQYF

j_call: TRBJ1-6
v_call: TRBV13
cdr3_aa: CASSLGLDSPLHF

j_call: TRBJ1-3
v_call: TRBV6-4
cdr3_aa: CASSAGQAGNTIYF

j_call: TRBJ2-3
v_call: TRBV7-2
cdr3_aa: CASSSRQGLRTQYF

j_call: TRBJ2-7
v_call: TRBV20-1
cdr3_aa: CSARGVGEQYF

j_call: TRBJ1-5
v_call: TRBV5-1
cdr3_aa: CASSLGSLFPSPQHF

j_call: TRBJ2-4
v_call: TRBV10-1
cdr3_aa: CASTSPGQGLPNIQYF

j_call: TRBJ2-5
v_call: TRBV5-1
cdr3_aa: CASSSSPGRRQETQYF

j_call: TRBJ2-5
v_call: TRBV12-5
cdr3_aa: CASGLTGGETQYF

j_call: TRBJ1-4
v_call: TRBV6-6
cdr3_aa: CASSAIAEVLEKLFF